This T cell receptor (beta chain) was obtained from a study of T-cell reconstitution after alpha-beta-depleted transplantation in children (dated by TCRdb to 2015 to 2016). With regard to the full study: Using TCR repertoire profiling, the study quantitatively followed how T-cell immune reconstitution unfolded in children after TCRalphabeta/CD19-depleted allogeneic hematopoietic cell transplantation. Paper-wide results and their limitations: The apparently early alphabetaT-cell count recovery about two months after transplant was reportedly dependent on only several hundred rapidly expanded clones derived from non-depleted graft cells. In some patients, high TCRbeta diversity at day 60 was attributed to recipient T cells and intrathymic progenitors that had survived conditioning. Over the following months the frequencies of hyperexpanded clones went down, and after one year T-cell counts and TCRbeta diversity were mostly credited to newly produced T cells.

To prepare the library, PCR was applied. Sequencing used an Illumina HiSeq 2500. Molecular barcoding was employed in the preparation of TCR libraries, with unique molecular identifiers being used to normalize TCRbeta repertoire quantification. The public reads were reanalyzed by TCRdb: fastp trimming at Q25, MiXCR alignment, in-frame beta chains only. Rows are combined by CDR3 protein, so each entry shows the most common genes and DNA. This sample lists nearly 350,000 distinct CDR3 sequences; 15% to 20% were detected once. The biggest ten clones account for roughly 40% of the sample. This clonotype was found many times. It lacks a known antigen. No quality values exist for individual bases; no much larger clone is one base distant. CDR1 SGHTA and CDR2 FQGNSA are derived from the germline V gene. V is pared back by 2 bases and J by 1 base, with 9 bases lying between the germline termini. Taken from cysteine to phenylalanine, the CDR3 has 15 residues. Solely the CDR3 DNA is kept, with 45 bases framed from the first base.

What this sample's treatment or condition label stands for: allogeneic hematopoietic cell transplantation with graft depleted of TCRalphabeta T cells and CD19 B cells. TCRalphabeta/CD19-depleted allogeneic hematopoietic cell grafts were given to the transplant recipients, all of whom were children. The receptor's source is a male patient aged 2-10 years who had a stem cell transplant for acute lymphoblastic leukemia, so the T cells may come from the graft donor. The chain uses TRBV7-2 and TRBJ2-1; the D gene cannot be resolved reliably. The sample was PBMCs, mostly from graft donor cells, taken 360 days after TCRalphabeta/CD19-depleted stem cell transplant. The DNA sequence reads TGTGCCAGCAGCTTACTCCCCGGGTCCTACAATGAGCAGTTCTTC. Its translation is CASSLLPGSYNEQFF.